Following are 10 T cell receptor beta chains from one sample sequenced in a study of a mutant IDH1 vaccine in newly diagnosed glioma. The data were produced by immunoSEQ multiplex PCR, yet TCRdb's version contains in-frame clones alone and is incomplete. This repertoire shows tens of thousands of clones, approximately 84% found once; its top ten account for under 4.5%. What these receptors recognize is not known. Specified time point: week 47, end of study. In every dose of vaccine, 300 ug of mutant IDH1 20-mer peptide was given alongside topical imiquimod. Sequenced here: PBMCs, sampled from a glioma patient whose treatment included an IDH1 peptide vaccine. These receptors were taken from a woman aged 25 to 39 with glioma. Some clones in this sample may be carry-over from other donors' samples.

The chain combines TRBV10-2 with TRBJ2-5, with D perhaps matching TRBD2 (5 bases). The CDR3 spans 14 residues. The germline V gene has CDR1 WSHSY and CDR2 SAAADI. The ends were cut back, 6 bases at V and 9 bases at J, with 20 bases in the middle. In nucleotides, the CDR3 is TGCGCCAGCAGCACTTTTCCGGGAACCTCAGCCCAGTACTTC. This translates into CASSTFPGTSAQYF.

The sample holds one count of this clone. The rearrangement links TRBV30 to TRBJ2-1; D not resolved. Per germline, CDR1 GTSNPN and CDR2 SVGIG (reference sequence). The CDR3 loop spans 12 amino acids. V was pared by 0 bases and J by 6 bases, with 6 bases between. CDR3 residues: CAWSVRANEQFF. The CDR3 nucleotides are TGTGCCTGGAGTGTAAGGGCCAATGAGCAGTTCTTC.

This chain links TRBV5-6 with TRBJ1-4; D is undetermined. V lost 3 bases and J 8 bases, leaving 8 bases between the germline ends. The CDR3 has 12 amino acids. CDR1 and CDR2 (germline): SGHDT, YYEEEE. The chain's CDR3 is CASSWGGEKLFF. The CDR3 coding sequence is TGTGCCAGCAGCTGGGGTGGGGAAAAACTGTTTTTT.

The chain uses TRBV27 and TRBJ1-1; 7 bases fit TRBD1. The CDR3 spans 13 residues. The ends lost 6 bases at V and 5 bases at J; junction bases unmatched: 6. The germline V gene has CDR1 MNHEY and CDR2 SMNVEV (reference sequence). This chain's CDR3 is CASSRQGETEAFF. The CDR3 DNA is TGTGCCAGCAGCCGCCAGGGGGAAACTGAAGCTTTCTTT.

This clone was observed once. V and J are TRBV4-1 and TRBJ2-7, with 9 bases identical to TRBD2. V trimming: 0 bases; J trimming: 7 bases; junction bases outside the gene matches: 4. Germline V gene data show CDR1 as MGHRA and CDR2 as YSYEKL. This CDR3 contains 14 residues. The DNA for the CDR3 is TGCGCCAGCAGCCAAGATCCTCTAGCGGGGGAGCAGTACTTC. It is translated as CASSQDPLAGEQYF.

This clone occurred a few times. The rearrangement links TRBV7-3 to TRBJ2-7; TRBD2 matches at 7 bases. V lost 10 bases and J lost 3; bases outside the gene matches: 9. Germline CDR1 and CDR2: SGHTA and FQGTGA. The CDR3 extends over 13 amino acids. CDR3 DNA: TGTGCCATTAGGTCGGCTAGCGGCTACGAGCAGTACTTC. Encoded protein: CAIRSASGYEQYF.

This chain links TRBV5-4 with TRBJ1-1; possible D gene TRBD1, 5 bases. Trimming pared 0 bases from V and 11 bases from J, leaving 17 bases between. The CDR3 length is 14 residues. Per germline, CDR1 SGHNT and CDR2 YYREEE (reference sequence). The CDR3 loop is CASSLAARGENAFF. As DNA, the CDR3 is TGTGCCAGCAGCTTGGCCGCTCGGGGGGAAAATGCTTTCTTT.

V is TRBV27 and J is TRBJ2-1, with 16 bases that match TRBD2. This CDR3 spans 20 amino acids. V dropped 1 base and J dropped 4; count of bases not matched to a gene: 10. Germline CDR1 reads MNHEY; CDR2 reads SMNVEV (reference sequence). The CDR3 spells CASSLLGLAGGAGLYNEQFF. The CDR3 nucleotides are TGTGCCAGCAGTTTATTGGGACTAGCGGGAGGGGCCGGGCTTTACAATGAGCAGTTCTTC.

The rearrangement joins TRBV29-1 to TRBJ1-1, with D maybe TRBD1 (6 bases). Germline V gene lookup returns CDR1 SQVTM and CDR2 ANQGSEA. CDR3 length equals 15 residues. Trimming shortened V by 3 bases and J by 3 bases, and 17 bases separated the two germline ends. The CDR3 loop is CSVDNRDEWDTEAFF. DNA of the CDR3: TGCAGCGTTGATAACAGGGATGAGTGGGACACTGAAGCTTTCTTT.

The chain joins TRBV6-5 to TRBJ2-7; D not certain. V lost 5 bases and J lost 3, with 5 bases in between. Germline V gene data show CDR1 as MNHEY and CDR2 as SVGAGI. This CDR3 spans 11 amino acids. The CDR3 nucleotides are TGTGCCAGCAGTCGCCTCTACGAGCAGTACTTC. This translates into CASSRLYEQYF.